The 23 T cell receptor beta chains listed next were all sequenced from one sample in a study of blood T cell repertoires in COVID-19. The table came from immunoSEQ multiplex PCR; TCRdb's copy has only in-frame clones and leaves some out. The sample holds about 380,000 clones; 85% are singletons and the top ten take 3% to 4.5%. The sample was peripheral blood. The receptors derive from a woman aged 18-29 years with acute or convalescent COVID-19.

J is TRBJ2-5 and V is TRBV20-1; tentatively, D is TRBD2 (6 bases). CDR3 length: 11 residues. The germline CDR1 and CDR2 sequences are DFQATT and SNEGSKA (reference sequence). Trimming shortened V by 3 bases and J by 9 bases, and 11 bases separated the two germline ends. CDR3 coding DNA: TGCAGTGCTAGCCCCGGAGGGGCCCAGTACTTC. This encodes CSASPGGAQYF.

This rearrangement joins TRBV6-5 to TRBJ2-3; D gene ambiguous. V lost 7 bases and J lost 1, with 9 bases in between. This CDR3 comprises 13 residues. CDR1 is MNHEY, CDR2 SVGAGI, per germline. As DNA, the CDR3 is TGTGCCAGCAATCTCCCCGGCACAGATACGCAGTATTTT. It is translated as CASNLPGTDTQYF.

In this sample, this clone turned up once. In DNA, the CDR3 is TGTGCCAGCACCTACGAGGCTGGAAACACCATATATTTT. The encoded protein is CASTYEAGNTIYF. This chain connects TRBV28 to TRBJ1-3, with no clear D. V lost 7 bases and J lost 2, with 9 bases in between. The CDR3 sequence is 13 residues long. CDR1 and CDR2 (germline): MDHEN, SYDVKM.

The chain is built from TRBV18 and TRBJ1-1, with D perhaps TRBD1 (6 bases). Germline CDR1 reads KGHSH; CDR2 reads LQKENI. This CDR3 has 17 residues. V dropped 0 bases and J dropped 2 bases, with 16 bases sitting between them. Here the CDR3 reads CASSPPGALQGNTEAFF. The CDR3 DNA reads as TGTGCCAGCTCACCACCGGGGGCCCTACAGGGCAACACTGAAGCTTTCTTT. Looking up the rest from reference TRBV18 and TRBJ1-1 gives the full variable domain: NAGVMQNPRHLVRRRGQEARLRCSPMKGHSHVYWYRQLPEEGLKFMVYLQKENIIDESGMPKERFSAEFPKEGPSILRIQQVVRGDSAAYFCASSPPGALQGNTEAFFGQGTRLTVV.

On this clone: Other DNA sequences in this specimen translate into the identical CDR3. This sequence joins TRBV6-1 and TRBJ1-2; D remains ambiguous. The V end lost 0 bases, the J end lost 5 bases, and 4 bases lay between the germline ends. The CDR3 totals 12 residues. Germline V gives CDR1 MNHNS, CDR2 SASEGT. The chain's CDR3 is CASSEASYGYTF. CDR3 nucleotide sequence: TGTGCCAGCAGTGAAGCCAGTTATGGCTACACCTTC.

The chain joins TRBV11-2 to TRBJ1-2; D gene ambiguous. CDR3 length: 11 amino acids. Trimming took 4 bases from V and 12 from J, leaving 12 bases between them. From germline, CDR1 is SGHAT and CDR2 FQNNGV. The CDR3 bases are TGTGCCAGCAGCTCCGGTGGGCCAAACACCTTC. Its translation: CASSSGGPNTF.

V is TRBV2 and J is TRBJ2-2, with D unresolved. There are 14 residues in the CDR3. The germline CDR1 and CDR2 sequences are SNHLY and FYNNEI. V lost 7 bases and J 5 bases, leaving 14 bases between the germline ends. The CDR3 sequence is CASMVEQSTGELFF. The CDR3 DNA reads as TGTGCCAGCATGGTCGAACAGAGTACCGGGGAGCTGTTTTTT.

The chain carries TRBV19 and TRBJ1-6; 8 bases line up with TRBD1. Per the germline V gene, CDR1 is LNHDA and CDR2 is SQIVND (reference sequence). After removal of 8 bases from V and 7 bases from J, the junction contained 7 bases not matched to a gene. This CDR3 contains 14 residues. CDR3 sequence reads: CASSDRVGNSPLHF. The CDR3 region has the DNA TGTGCCAGTTCGGACAGGGTCGGCAATTCACCCCTCCACTTT.

The chain combines TRBV15 with TRBJ2-4; 9 bases line up with TRBD2. V gave up 3 bases and J gave up 5 bases; unmatched junction bases: 2. The CDR3 has 14 residues. From germline, CDR1 is LNHNV and CDR2 YYDKDF (reference sequence). The CDR3 here is CATSRTSGENIQYF. Written as DNA, the CDR3 is TGTGCCACCAGCAGGACTAGCGGAGAAAACATTCAGTACTTC. Full variable domain (outside the CDR3, taken from reference TRBV15 and TRBJ2-4): DAMVIQNPRYQVTQFGKPVTLSCSQTLNHNVMYWYQQKSSQAPKLLFHYYDKDFNNEADTPDNFQSRRPNTSFCFLDIRSPGLGDTAMYLCATSRTSGENIQYFGAGTRLSVL.

The chain links TRBV28 to TRBJ2-7; 12 nucleotides match TRBD2. V was clipped by 7 bases and J by 7 bases; unmatched bases: 8. CDR3 length: 14 amino acids. CDR1 and CDR2 (germline): MDHEN, SYDVKM. CDR3: CASTSTSGSREQYF. The DNA for the CDR3 is TGTGCCAGCACCTCGACTAGCGGGAGTCGGGAGCAGTACTTC.

CDR3 amino acids: CASSPAAGDTQYF. Here the CDR3 DNA reads TGTGCCAGCAGCCCCGCGGCTGGAGATACGCAGTATTTT. This sequence joins TRBV7-3 and TRBJ2-3; D unclear. V was shortened by 5 bases and J by 5 bases, with 11 bases between the two germline ends. CDR1 SGHTA and CDR2 FQGTGA come from the germline V gene. The CDR3 sequence is 13 residues long.

The V call is TRBV27, the J call TRBJ2-2, with 9 bases matching TRBD2. CDR3 length equals 14 residues. J gave up 7 bases and V 4 bases, and 4 bases lay outside the gene matches. The germline V gene encodes CDR1 MNHEY and CDR2 SMNVEV (reference sequence). This CDR3 reads CASSSASGIGELFF. The CDR3, as DNA: TGTGCCAGCAGTTCGGCTAGCGGGATCGGGGAGCTGTTTTTT.

The V gene is TRBV7-2, the J gene TRBJ2-3, with 9 bases fitting TRBD2. V trimming: 1 base; J trimming: 5 bases; junction bases outside the gene matches: 4. Germline V gene sequence: CDR1 SGHTA, CDR2 FQGNSA. The CDR3 extends over 15 amino acids. The CDR3 DNA follows: TGTGCCAGCAGCTTAGTGGGACTAGCTAGAGATACGCAGTATTTT. This codes for CASSLVGLARDTQYF.

The rearrangement joins TRBV20-1 to TRBJ2-1; TRBD2 might be the D (5 bases). With 3 bases removed from V and 5 bases from J, the gap between germline ends came to 20 bases. Germline V gene data show CDR1 as DFQATT and CDR2 as SNEGSKA (reference sequence). The CDR3 has 16 residues. CDR3 amino acids: CSASFISGHGNNEQFF. Here the CDR3 DNA reads TGCAGTGCTAGTTTTATAAGCGGCCACGGGAACAATGAGCAGTTCTTC.

This clone has only one observation. The V and J genes are TRBV19 and TRBJ1-1; tentatively, D is TRBD1 (6 bases). CDR3 size: 18 residues. CDR1 is LNHDA and CDR2 is SQIVND in the germline V gene (reference sequence). Trimming left V 0 bases short and J 7 bases short, with 24 bases between. CDR3 amino acids: CASSIDRGDSTRGGEAFF. The CDR3 region has the DNA TGTGCCAGTAGTATAGATCGAGGTGACAGCACAAGAGGGGGTGAAGCTTTCTTT.

The chain has TRBV5-1 and TRBJ2-2; 12 bases agree with TRBD2. Germline CDR1 and CDR2: SGHRS and YFSETQ. The CDR3 totals 16 residues. V was pared by 1 base and J by 3 bases, with 1 base of the junction left unmatched. In DNA form, the CDR3 reads TGCGCCAGCAGCTTGCGGACTAGCGGGGACACCGGGGAGCTGTTTTTT. This sequence encodes CASSLRTSGDTGELFF.

V and J are TRBV29-1 and TRBJ1-2; 7 bases map to TRBD1. The CDR3 totals 12 residues. Germline-derived CDR1 and CDR2 are SQVTM and ANQGSEA. Unmatched junction bases numbered 5, after V lost 6 bases and J lost 4 bases. In DNA, the CDR3 is TGCAGCGTGGCGACAGGGAGCTATGGCTACACCTTC. It encodes CSVATGSYGYTF.

This clone appeared a few times. V and J are TRBV14 and TRBJ2-5; TRBD2 aligns across 14 bases. The CDR3 spans 17 residues. After removal of 1 base from V and 0 bases from J, the junction contained 1 base not matched to a gene. CDR1 and CDR2 (germline): SGHDN, FVKESK. CDR3 sequence reads: CASSQGTSGGNQETQYF. In DNA form, the CDR3 reads TGTGCCAGCAGCCAAGGGACTAGCGGGGGGAACCAAGAGACCCAGTACTTC.

The CDR3 loop is CASSVHRGEQFF. In nucleotides, the CDR3 is TGCGCCAGCAGTGTCCATCGAGGGGAGCAGTTCTTC. The chain combines TRBV5-1 with TRBJ2-1; tentatively, D is TRBD2 (5 bases). The CDR3 runs to 12 residues. Looked up from germline, CDR1 is SGHRS and CDR2 is YFSETQ. Trimming shortened V by 5 bases and J by 10 bases, and 13 bases separated the two germline ends.

The CDR3 sequence is CSVQRGTGSQYTEAFF. CDR3 DNA: TGCAGCGTTCAGAGGGGGACAGGGAGCCAGTACACTGAAGCTTTCTTT. The genes are TRBV29-1 and TRBJ1-1, with 9 bases fitting TRBD1. CDR1 is SQVTM, CDR2 ANQGSEA, per germline. V was pared by 5 bases and J by 3 bases, with 13 bases of the junction left unmatched. The CDR3 loop spans 16 amino acids.

This rearrangement joins TRBV28 to TRBJ1-5, with unresolved D. V was trimmed by 8 bases and J by 5 bases, leaving 10 bases between them. CDR1 and CDR2 (germline): MDHEN, SYDVKM. This CDR3 comprises 12 residues. Here the CDR3 DNA reads TGTGCCAGCGGGGAGATTGATCAGCCCCAGCATTTT. This translates into CASGEIDQPQHF.

This clone was counted a few times. The chain's CDR3 is CASLKGGFDGYTF. The DNA of the CDR3 is TGTGCCAGCCTGAAGGGAGGATTCGATGGCTACACCTTC. V usage is TRBV28 and J usage is TRBJ1-2; no clear D. The CDR3 spans 13 residues. Trimming left V 8 bases short and J 6 bases short, with 16 bases between. CDR1 is MDHEN, CDR2 SYDVKM, per germline.

To note about this clone: In the same sample, other DNA sequences code for this CDR3. The chain joins TRBV19 to TRBJ1-1, with D perhaps TRBD1 (6 bases). Trimming took off 0 bases at V and 5 bases at J, with 13 bases between the two ends. CDR3 size: 15 residues. From germline, CDR1 is LNHDA and CDR2 SQIVND (reference sequence). The CDR3 loop is CASSIDHRVGTEAFF. The DNA of the CDR3 is TGTGCCAGTAGTATAGATCACAGGGTCGGAACTGAAGCTTTCTTT.